This T cell receptor (beta chain) derives from a study of T cells in Graves' hyperthyroidism and ophthalmopathy (dated 2019 in TCRdb). Some background on the complete study: Peripheral blood samples were taken at the time of initial diagnosis, prior to any treatment. TCR V-J signatures able to tell the groups apart were searched for in a discovery cohort of 100 patients, of whom more than 40 had Graves' ophthalmopathy and around 58 had stable Graves' hyperthyroidism. An independent validation cohort of fewer than 20 hyperthyroidism patients and 17 patients who later progressed to ophthalmopathy tested prospective prediction of ophthalmopathy. For training and testing, the roughly 93 patients in the discovery cohort were randomly divided in a 7:3 ratio. In roughly six Graves' hyperthyroidism patients, the study also compared T-cell repertoires from thyroid tissue with T-cell repertoires from blood. After sampling, hyperthyroidism patients received methimazole starting at 30 mg daily, and ophthalmopathy patients received high-dose intravenous methylprednisolone. The paper describes TCR Vbeta CDR3 sequencing of some 130 peripheral blood samples, made up of roughly 45 ophthalmopathy patients, around 73 hyperthyroidism patients and around 17 progressor patients.

Amplification of TCR beta CDR3 regions was carried out from RNA transcripts. The TCR CDR3 was subjected to a first round of RT-PCR using the HTBI primer set and the Qiagen OneStep RT-PCR kit. Libraries were constructed in a second round of multiplex PCR, after which size selection and purification were performed. Libraries were sequenced paired-end with 100 bp reads on an Illumina HiSeq2000. In the paper's pipeline: SOAPnuke was used to process the raw data, throwing out any read that contained adapters or uncalled bases, had a mean Phred below 15, or lacked an exact constant-primer or identifier match. High-quality paired reads were merged with COPE v1.2.5, and unique nucleotide sequences were defined as clonotypes. Clonotypes were aligned to IMGT TRBV, TRBD and TRBJ reference segments using MiTCR v1.1. The analysis included only V-J combinations with a frequency above 0.0001, which together covered about 99% of the repertoires. A TCS score was defined as the ratio between F50 (clonal expansion) and ExV (chaos), using BLOSUM62-based TCRdist between CDR3 peptides within each V-J. Welch's t-statistics and random forest reduced just over 500 V-J features to some 14, which were used in a naive Bayes classifier (R e1071). The similarity between thyroid and blood repertoires was quantified using the Morisita-Horn index. Clones were called with MiXCR by TCRdb after fastp trimmed the public reads at Q25, and only in-frame beta chains were retained. Identical CDR3 protein sequences are pooled into one entry, listed with their most common genes and DNA. TCRdb's processing, not the study's, gives the V and J calls here. This sample gives about 610,000 distinct CDR3 sequences in total; approximately 15% of them show up just once. Together, the top ten hold approximately 4.3% of the sample.

What the work shows at the level of the full study, not this receptor alone: Most expanded thyroid clonotypes (frequency above 0.001) were also detected in blood, a finding suggesting that blood repertoires may reflect thyroid immune responses. During validation, the model predicted progression to ophthalmopathy a median of roughly six months ahead of onset, with around 71% sensitivity and 72% to 80% specificity. No statistical method was used to fix the sample size in advance, and group allocation was not hidden from the investigators. Ophthalmopathy was separated from stable hyperthyroidism by a 13 V-J signature model, with approximately 86% sensitivity and 81% to 82% specificity obtained in cross-validation and 80%/75% obtained in testing.

Ophthalmopathy patients had moderately to severely active disease, with a Clinical Activity Score of 3 or more, a NOSPECS grade of 4 or more, and a disease duration of less than 3 months. Any patient with an uncontrolled infection, another autoimmune disease, pregnancy or lactation was excluded. Diagnoses were based on clinical symptoms, serum thyroxine and TRAb, thyroid ultrasound and orbital computed tomography. PBMCs were separated from roughly 10 ml of fresh peripheral blood using Ficoll-Paque density gradient centrifugation. Total RNA was extracted using Trizol reagent, and RNA quality was assessed on an Agilent 2100 Bioanalyzer. This clonotype occurred many times. Its antigen is not yet known. Base qualities are not recorded, but no much larger clone differs from it by a single base. The CDR3 numbers 14 residues from cysteine through phenylalanine. Just the 42-base CDR3 DNA is kept, in frame starting at base 1. Reading the germline V gene (reference sequence) gives CDR1 DFQATT and CDR2 SNEGSKA. V is pruned by 6 bases and J by 0 bases, leaving 6 bases of the junction without a gene match.

This receptor was obtained from a woman aged 40 to 55 with Graves' ophthalmopathy. Material: blood. The rearranged chain carries TRBV20-1 and TRBJ2-5, with 8 bases aligning to TRBD2. The CDR3 protein: CSASTSVDQETQYF. The nucleotide sequence reads TGCAGTGCCTCGACTAGCGTAGACCAAGAGACCCAGTACTTC.